Here is one T cell receptor (beta chain) with its context. TCRdb processed the RT-PCR reads anew with MiXCR; each CDR3 protein has one entry. This sample has hundreds of thousands of distinct CDR3 sequences, with approximately 16% found just once. J lost 5 bases, V lost 6 bases, and 12 bases had no gene match. The CDR3 consists of 15 residues. The germline V gene has CDR1 LNHNV and CDR2 YYDKDF (reference sequence). This entry is derived from a study of patients and donors after allogeneic stem cell transplantation. This TCR derives from a human donor who was either an allogeneic HSCT recipient or a stem cell or donor lymphocyte infusion donor (not recorded which). It is not recorded whose cells these are; they may come from a transplant donor. The V call is TRBV15, the J call TRBJ1-1; TRBD1 aligns across 7 bases. Sequencing was done on a sample of blood, either unsorted or a sorted T cell fraction (not recorded which). The CDR3 here is CATRPNRGYGTEAFF. The DNA for the CDR3 is TGTGCCACCAGACCGAACAGGGGTTACGGGACTGAAGCTTTCTTT.